One and the same sample provided the 21 T cell receptor beta chains below, sequenced in a study of blood T cell repertoires in COVID-19 (TCRdb year 2020). Receptor libraries were prepared by the immunoSEQ multiplex PCR assay. In TCRdb, the immuneACCESS table is reduced to in-frame sequences with V and J assigned. These tables do not hold every clone; where another copy was compared, an unresolved V gene accounts for under half, and the others remain unexplained. This sample comprises about 180,000 clones, roughly four fifths of them detected only once. Over 1.5% of the sample comes from the top ten. The source material was peripheral blood. These receptors all stem from a human donor in a cohort sampled during active COVID-19.

The rearrangement links TRBV19 to TRBJ1-2, with TRBD1 as a possible D gene (5 bases). V was clipped by 6 bases and J by 4 bases, with 21 bases between them. The germline V gene encodes CDR1 LNHDA and CDR2 SQIVND (reference sequence). The CDR3 spans 16 residues. The CDR3 region is CASSPDSHTPLYGYTF. The CDR3 region has the DNA TGTGCCAGTAGCCCCGACAGCCATACCCCACTCTATGGCTACACCTTC.

The V gene is TRBV3-1 (or the pseudogene TRBV3-2), the J gene TRBJ1-2; D is perhaps TRBD1 (6 bases). Trimming left V 3 bases short and J 8 bases short, with 16 bases between. Germline assignment: CDR1 LGHDT and CDR2 YNNKEL (reference sequence). The CDR3 covers 14 residues. In DNA form, the CDR3 reads TGTGCCAGCAGCCAGGACGGGGGGGCAAGGGGCTACACCTTC. Amino acids: CASSQDGGARGYTF.

This clone showed up just once. V is TRBV5-1 and J is TRBJ1-6; D is ambiguous. The CDR3 contains 15 residues. Germline V lookup: CDR1 SGHRS, CDR2 YFSETQ. The germline V and J ends were trimmed by 5 bases and 0 bases, with 9 bases remaining between them. The CDR3 reads CASRRISSYNSPLHF. For the CDR3, the DNA is TGCGCCAGCAGGAGGATAAGCTCCTATAATTCACCCCTCCACTTT.

V usage is TRBV5-4 and J usage is TRBJ2-7; D perhaps matches TRBD1 (5 bases). The germline V and J ends were trimmed by 4 bases and 2 bases, with 16 bases remaining between them. Per the germline V gene, CDR1 is SGHNT and CDR2 is YYREEE (reference sequence). The CDR3 has 15 amino acids. The CDR3 nucleotides read TGTGCCAGCAGCCCTGGTGCAGGGAAGGCCTACGAGCAGTACTTC. It codes for CASSPGAGKAYEQYF.

This chain links TRBV2 with TRBJ1-6; 9 nucleotides line up with TRBD1. Trimming cost V 3 bases and J 7 bases; bases outside gene matches: 4. Per the germline V gene, CDR1 is SNHLY and CDR2 is FYNNEI. This CDR3 region has 15 residues. This chain's CDR3 is CASSEGGQGNSPLHF. CDR3 in DNA: TGTGCCAGCAGTGAGGGGGGACAGGGAAATTCACCCCTCCACTTT.

The chain uses TRBV7-3 and TRBJ1-2; TRBD1 aligns across 7 bases. The CDR3 extends over 14 amino acids. After removal of 4 bases from V and 3 bases from J, the junction contained 5 bases not matched to a gene. Germline V gives CDR1 SGHTA, CDR2 FQGTGA. The CDR3 region has the DNA TGTGCCAGCAGCTCGTCCGGGACAGACTATGGCTACACCTTC. It is translated as CASSSSGTDYGYTF.

The V gene is TRBV18, the J gene TRBJ1-6; possible D gene TRBD1, 5 bases. V gave up 6 bases and J gave up 5 bases, with 8 bases separating them. The germline CDR1 and CDR2 sequences are KGHSH and LQKENI. The CDR3 is 13 residues long. The DNA for the CDR3 is TGTGCCAGCTCCACAGGAAATAATTCACCCCTCCACTTT. Its protein product is CASSTGNNSPLHF.

The V gene is TRBV7-2, the J gene TRBJ1-4; 11 bases agree with TRBD1. CDR3 length: 14 amino acids. Trimming cost V 5 bases and J 8 bases; bases outside gene matches: 4. Germline V gene data show CDR1 as SGHTA and CDR2 as FQGNSA. CDR3 residues: CASSPGTGGEKLFF. The CDR3 DNA is TGTGCCAGCAGCCCTGGGACAGGGGGGGAAAAACTGTTTTTT. The entire variable domain, with the rest obtained from reference TRBV7-2 and TRBJ1-4, is as follows: GAGVSQSPSNKVTEKGKDVELRCDPISGHTALYWYRQSLGQGLEFLIYFQGNSAPDKSGLPSDRFSAERTGGSVSTLTIQRTQQEDSAVYLCASSPGTGGEKLFFGSGTQLSVL.

In its sample, this clone was seen once. The CDR3 sequence is CATSRIAGGPYEQYF. The CDR3 bases are TGTGCCACCAGCAGAATAGCGGGAGGGCCGTACGAGCAGTACTTC. V is TRBV15 and J is TRBJ2-7, with 11 nucleotides matching TRBD2. The V and J ends lost 2 bases and 4 bases, in that order; junction bases with no gene match: 4. Germline CDR1 LNHNV, CDR2 YYDKDF (reference sequence). The CDR3 sequence is 15 residues long.

There are a few counts of this clone. This chain connects TRBV9 to TRBJ1-1; TRBD1 might be the D (5 bases). The CDR3 runs 13 residues. With 0 bases removed from V and 10 bases from J, the gap between germline ends came to 13 bases. The germline gives CDR1 SGDLS, CDR2 YYNGEE. The CDR3 DNA sequence: TGTGCCAGCAGCGTAGCTCAGGGTACGGGAGCTTTCTTT. Translation gives CASSVAQGTGAFF.

The chain has TRBV5-6 and TRBJ2-5, with 9 nucleotides matching TRBD2. V shed 6 bases and J 5 bases; nucleotides not matched to a gene: 14. The CDR3 contains 16 residues. The germline V gene encodes CDR1 SGHDT and CDR2 YYEEEE. CDR3 residues: CASTPSGRTVGETQYF. Here the CDR3 DNA reads TGTGCCAGCACCCCCAGCGGGAGGACGGTTGGGGAGACCCAGTACTTC.

The chain is built from TRBV4-2 and TRBJ2-2; 8 nucleotides agree with TRBD1. Germline-derived CDR1 and CDR2 are LGHNA and YNFKEQ. This CDR3 comprises 15 residues. V lost 5 bases and J lost 1; bases outside the gene matches: 3. The CDR3 DNA sequence: TGTGCCAGCAGCTCAGGACAGGGGAACACCGGGGAGCTGTTTTTT. Its translation: CASSSGQGNTGELFF.

J is TRBJ2-7 and V is TRBV29-1, with D uncertain. The CDR3 extends over 14 amino acids. Trimming removed 1 base from V and 2 bases from J, with 12 bases in between. Germline V gene data show CDR1 as SQVTM and CDR2 as ANQGSEA. The chain's CDR3 is CSVEVLQNPYEQYF. CDR3 bases: TGCAGCGTTGAAGTCTTACAAAACCCCTACGAGCAGTACTTC.

The rearrangement joins TRBV12-5 to TRBJ2-3; the match to TRBD1 covers 8 bases. The V and J ends lost 7 bases and 2 bases, in that order; junction bases with no gene match: 8. The CDR3 consists of 15 residues. CDR1 and CDR2 (germline): LGHNT, FRNRAP. The CDR3 protein is CASVPLTGVTDTQYF. In DNA, the CDR3 is TGTGCTAGTGTCCCTTTGACAGGGGTCACAGATACGCAGTATTTT.

The chain joins TRBV10-2 to TRBJ2-7; 7 nucleotides line up with TRBD2. The germline CDR1 and CDR2 sequences are WSHSY and SAAADI. V lost 6 bases, J lost 1 base, and 3 bases stayed unmatched. The CDR3 totals 13 residues. The CDR3 nucleotides read TGCGCCAGCAGAGCTAGCGGATCCTACGAGCAGTACTTC. The encoded protein is CASRASGSYEQYF.

The gene calls are TRBV28 and TRBJ2-3; 8 bases agree with TRBD2. J was trimmed by 2 bases and V by 6 bases; bases with no gene match: 7. CDR1 and CDR2 from the germline V gene are MDHEN and SYDVKM. This CDR3 spans 15 amino acids. As DNA, the CDR3 is TGTGCCAGCAGGAGTTTAGCGGGAATCACAGATACGCAGTATTTT. This translates into CASRSLAGITDTQYF.

The chain is built from TRBV27 and TRBJ1-6; 7 positions match TRBD1. V lost 5 bases and J lost 7; bases outside the gene matches: 5. This CDR3 has 14 residues. Germline V gives CDR1 MNHEY, CDR2 SMNVEV (reference sequence). The chain's CDR3 is CASSPGQKNSPLHF. As DNA, the CDR3 is TGTGCCAGCAGTCCGGGACAGAAAAATTCACCCCTCCACTTT.

V gene TRBV6-5 combines with J gene TRBJ2-7; TRBD2 agrees at 11 bases. The CDR3 sequence is 13 residues long. The germline CDR1 and CDR2 sequences are MNHEY and SVGAGI. V shed 6 bases, J shed 3 bases, and the junction held 1 base outside the gene matches. The CDR3 nucleotides are TGTGCCAGCAGACTAGCGGGGGACTACGAGCAGTACTTC. Translated: CASRLAGDYEQYF.

The chain combines TRBV7-9 with TRBJ2-3; 7 positions match TRBD1. Germline V gene data show CDR1 as SEHNR and CDR2 as FQNEAQ (reference sequence). Trimming at V came to 5 bases and at J to 4 bases, leaving 6 bases not matched to a gene. The CDR3 contains 14 residues. The CDR3 nucleotides are TGTGCCAGCAGCCTCACAGGGGCAGCAGATACGCAGTATTTT. Translating gives CASSLTGAADTQYF.

The J gene is TRBJ1-5, the V gene TRBV5-5, with no clear D. There are 15 residues in the CDR3. Germline V CDR1 and CDR2: SGHKS, YYEKEE (reference sequence). The V gene lost 2 bases and the J gene lost 0 bases, with 9 bases spanning the gap. The CDR3 DNA reads TGTGCCAGCAGCTTTCTTGAGTCTAGCAATCAGCCCCAGCATTTT. It encodes CASSFLESSNQPQHF. The entire variable domain, with the rest obtained from reference TRBV5-5 and TRBJ1-5, is as follows: DAGVTQSPTHLIKTRGQQVTLRCSPISGHKSVSWYQQVLGQGPQFIFQYYEKEERGRGNFPDRFSARQFPNYSSELNVNALLLGDSALYLCASSFLESSNQPQHFGDGTRLSIL.

CDR3 loop: CASSLDGTSVDEQFF. Here the CDR3 DNA reads TGTGCCAGCAGCTTAGACGGGACTAGCGTCGATGAGCAGTTCTTC. The chain recombines TRBV11-3 with TRBJ2-1; 10 bases are a match to TRBD2. Per germline, CDR1 SGHNT and CDR2 YENEEA. Trimming took 0 bases from V and 8 from J; bases not matched to a gene: 4. This CDR3 is built from 15 residues.